These T cell receptor beta chains were read from a single sample in a study of T-cell memory formation after mild COVID-19. TCRdb passed the 5' RACE reads through MiXCR, listing each CDR3 protein once. Here the sample spans around 200,000 distinct CDR3 sequences, about 18% being singletons. Input material: PBMCs or a T cell subset sorted from them (not recorded which). The receptors originated from a man aged 18 to 35 who had mild COVID-19 (a few samples of this study predate the infection). Cell type and time point are not known. Each CDR3 is given with its conserved first and last residue. D genes are given only for firm matches. Size is omitted from some rows. Given values are once, few, many or a class for expanded clones.

J	size	V	D	CDR3	DNA
TRBJ2-3	NA	TRBV18	NA	CASSPPHSTDTQYF	TGTGCCAGCTCACCACCCCATAGCACAGATACGCAGTATTTT
TRBJ2-5	NA	TRBV7-2	TRBD1	CASSSRQGKETQYF	TGTGCCAGCAGCTCCAGACAGGGAAAAGAGACCCAGTACTTC
TRBJ1-2	NA	TRBV11-2	NA	CASSLAYGGRSNYGYTF	TGTGCCAGCAGCTTAGCGTATGGGGGACGGTCTAACTATGGCTACACCTTC
TRBJ1-5	NA	TRBV12-3/TRBV12-4	TRBD1	CASSLGTAYSNQPQHF	TGTGCCAGCAGTTTGGGGACAGCTTATAGCAATCAGCCCCAGCATTTT
TRBJ1-6	NA	TRBV7-3	NA	CASSGRSSYNSPLHF	TGTGCCAGCAGCGGCAGGAGCTCCTATAATTCACCCCTCCACTTT
TRBJ2-3	few	TRBV5-5	NA	CASSLTYGDGWPIRSIF	NA
TRBJ1-1	NA	TRBV7-6	NA	CASSLNGAEAFF	TGTGCCAGCAGCCTAAACGGGGCGGAGGCTTTCTTT
TRBJ1-1	NA	TRBV12-3/TRBV12-4	NA	CASSLVRDTEAFF	TGTGCCAGCAGTTTAGTCCGGGACACTGAAGCTTTCTTT
TRBJ1-2	NA	TRBV7-9	TRBD1	CASSLSPGQGAHTF	TGTGCCAGCAGCTTATCTCCGGGACAGGGGGCCCACACCTTC
TRBJ2-5	NA	TRBV5-6	NA	CASSPERQEETQYF	TGTGCCAGCAGCCCAGAGCGGCAGGAGGAGACCCAGTACTTC